The T cell receptor beta chain under discussion was sequenced for a study of Graves' ophthalmopathy and Graves' hyperthyroidism (dated by TCRdb to between 2018 and 2020). At the level of the whole study: Peripheral blood was collected before any treatment was given, at the time of initial diagnosis. Once sampling was done, hyperthyroidism patients were given methimazole at a starting dose of 30 mg daily, while ophthalmopathy patients were given high-dose intravenous methylprednisolone. To explore V-J signatures that distinguish ophthalmopathy from hyperthyroidism, a discovery set of about a hundred patients was enrolled, made up of some 41 with ophthalmopathy and 57 with stable hyperthyroidism. In total, approximately 130 blood samples were TCR-sequenced: roughly 45 ophthalmopathy, about 75 hyperthyroidism and roughly 17 hyperthyroidism-to-ophthalmopathy patients. An independent validation cohort was composed of some 18 hyperthyroidism patients and about 17 patients who later progressed from hyperthyroidism to ophthalmopathy. The study used TCR beta repertoire signatures to distinguish Graves' ophthalmopathy from Graves' hyperthyroidism and to predict progression to ophthalmopathy. T-cell repertoires of thyroid tissue and blood were compared in six or seven hyperthyroidism patients. Results the study describes overall, beyond this receptor: In validation, the model predicted ophthalmopathy progression with 55% to 71% sensitivity and about 77% specificity; roughly eleven predicted patients were CT-confirmed with GO in a median of roughly 6.8 months. Among expanded thyroid clonotypes with frequency above 0.001, most also showed up in blood, which suggests that blood repertoires may reflect the thyroid immune response. In cross-validation, the 13-signature model distinguished ophthalmopathy from stable hyperthyroidism with around 90% sensitivity and around 84% specificity, while in the test set the corresponding values were about 80% and 75%. No statistical method was used to predetermine the sample size, and group allocation was not hidden from the investigators.

In regard to this clonotype: Its target antigen remains unknown. It has no much larger one-base neighbor in the sample; base qualities were not kept.

Ophthalmopathy patients had moderately to severely active disease, Clinical Activity Score of at least 3, NOSPECS grade of at least 4, and disease duration under 3 months. Patients with other autoimmune diseases, uncontrolled infections, pregnancy or lactation were excluded. Diagnosis was based on clinical symptoms, serum thyroxine, TRAb, thyroid ultrasound and orbital computed tomography. Ficoll-Paque density gradient centrifugation was used to isolate PBMCs from around 10 ml of fresh peripheral blood. Total RNA was extracted using Trizol reagent, and RNA quality was checked on an Agilent 2100 Bioanalyzer. Reading from cysteine to phenylalanine, the CDR3 counts 18 amino acids. The sequence is cut down to CDR3 DNA, 54 bases in frame from base 1. Germline trimming: 5 bases from V, 6 bases from J; junction bases outside gene matches: 21. The CDR1 and CDR2 encoded by the germline V gene are SNHLY and FYNNEI.

TCR beta CDR3 regions were amplified from RNA transcripts for repertoire sequencing. HTBI primers and the Qiagen OneStep RT-PCR kit were used in a first-round RT-PCR, which was followed by a second-round multiplex PCR, size selection and purification. Libraries were sequenced on an Illumina HiSeq2000 using paired-end 100 bp reads. In the original analysis: SOAPnuke was used to process the reads, throwing out any read that had adapters, had uncalled bases, had a mean Phred below 15, or lacked an exact constant-primer or identifier match. High-quality paired reads were merged with COPE v1.2.5. Each unique nucleotide sequence was defined as a clonotype, and clonotypes were aligned to IMGT TRB V, D and J references with MiTCR v1.1. Analysis was restricted to V-J combinations with a frequency above 0.0001, which covered roughly 99% of repertoires. A TCR clonal expansion and chaos score per V-J combination was defined as the ratio of F50 clonal expansion to chaos observed in the TCRdist matrix. Welch's t-statistics and random forest were used to narrow the features down to 13 V-J combinations, which were then fed into a naive Bayes classifier. The Morisita-Horn index was used to measure how similar the thyroid and blood repertoires were. Through fastp at Q25 and MiXCR, TCRdb rebuilt clones from the public reads, retaining in-frame beta chains. Rows are combined by CDR3 protein, so each entry shows the most common genes and DNA. These V and J calls rely on TCRdb rather than the paper's analysis. Present in this sample are about 740,000 distinct CDR3 sequences, around 40% of which were seen just once. The ten largest clones capture approximately 46% of the sample.

The specimen sequenced was peripheral blood. In this chain, TRBV2 is recombined with TRBJ1-2, and 7 junction bases match TRBD1. The sequence derives from an adult man with Graves' ophthalmopathy. CDR3 protein: CASSYSRDSQVSIHGYTF. The DNA is as follows: TGTGCCAGCAGTTACTCCCGGGACAGCCAAGTTTCGATCCATGGCTACACCTTC.